Listed below are T cell receptor beta chains from one sample, sequenced in a study of T cell responses to AZD1222 COVID-19 vaccine. Repertoires were generated with immunoSEQ multiplex PCR, while TCRdb's copy carries only in-frame clones and drops some. The table shows 150,000 or so clones, with 92% occurring only once. The sample was peripheral blood, taken 28 days after the second AZD1222 dose. The receptors shown here come from an adult who received the AZD1222 COVID-19 vaccine. CDR3s include the opening cysteine and the closing phenylalanine or tryptophan. Fields, in order: V gene, CDR3 protein.

V: TRBV6-2/TRBV6-3
CDR3: CASSYSKDRGLIAFF

V: TRBV27
CDR3: CASSLKGLGFLSGNTIYF

V: TRBV4-1
CDR3: CASREVKGRYEKLFF

V: TRBV27
CDR3: CASSLGEGVWDTQYF

V: TRBV7-2
CDR3: CASSPPVNTEAFF

V: TRBV14
CDR3: CASSQGIGQPQHF

V: TRBV6-2/TRBV6-3
CDR3: CASSYPLAGYSYEQYF

V: TRBV5-1
CDR3: CASSFDRDAEAFF

V: TRBV21-1
CDR3: CASRTRGRRGNQPQHF

V: TRBV9
CDR3: CASSVGGGGTDTQYF

V: TRBV7-9
CDR3: CASSPGGTFSYEQYF

V: TRBV4-1
CDR3: CASSQEASASTDTQYF

V: TRBV30
CDR3: CAQKGGFDSPFHF

V: TRBV18
CDR3: CASSPPSQGGEKLFF

V: TRBV5-1
CDR3: CASSRVGGNTEAFF

V: TRBV6-5
CDR3: CASSYSMGDLGYGYTF

V: TRBV5-1
CDR3: CASSSTGTGGTEAFF

V: TRBV6-5
CDR3: CASIDRVRDTEAFF

V: TRBV12-3/TRBV12-4
CDR3: CATDRPGHDIIFF

V: TRBV4-2
CDR3: CASSQDRGYEQYF

V: TRBV5-1
CDR3: CASSPGQGGNEKLFF

V: TRBV11-1
CDR3: CASSLGREGRIEQFF

V: TRBV5-1
CDR3: CASSPGGSTGELFF

V: TRBV6-6
CDR3: CASSYREVGEKLFF

V: TRBV11-2
CDR3: CASSLDRTPETAFF

V: TRBV6-1
CDR3: CASSESWHAGNTIYF

V: TRBV30
CDR3: CAWSPGTGSYEQYF

V: TRBV6-2/TRBV6-3
CDR3: CASSYRDTSEAFF

V: TRBV28
CDR3: CATTSGAGGPREQYF

V: TRBV6-6
CDR3: CASVGSTEAFF

V: TRBV29-1
CDR3: CSVESGVGDGYTF

V: TRBV3-1/TRBV3-2
CDR3: CASSQRGEGSGANVLTF

V: TRBV5-6
CDR3: CASRGPPSYEQYF

V: TRBV28
CDR3: CASSSSRRVVRETQYF

V: TRBV28
CDR3: CASSLVGEKFF

V: TRBV7-2
CDR3: CASSRDRGPLGYTF

V: TRBV28
CDR3: CASSSTGTGYGGYTF

V: TRBV18
CDR3: CASSPRLITGGTEAFF

V: TRBV5-1
CDR3: CASSTRDYTGELFF

V: TRBV6-5
CDR3: CASSVTSGGAYEQYF

V: TRBV15
CDR3: CATRGALGGSYNSPLHF

V: TRBV5-6
CDR3: CASSYGYEQYF

V: TRBV5-5
CDR3: CASSYAGLIGNTGELFF

V: TRBV6-6
CDR3: CASKGSGGFQETQYF

V: TRBV20-1
CDR3: CSATRNEQFF

V: TRBV19
CDR3: CASNYRDLSGNTIYF

V: TRBV12-5
CDR3: CASGPDIYYNYGYTF

V: TRBV5-8
CDR3: CASSLAGGVDTGELFF

V: TRBV18
CDR3: CASSAYSSYNEQFF

V: TRBV5-1
CDR3: CASSFNPGGAGTEAFF

V: TRBV6-5
CDR3: CASSSRVAEAFF

V: TRBV5-5
CDR3: CASSKGTGNTEAFF

V: TRBV2
CDR3: CAGRARRMYEQYF

V: TRBV6-1
CDR3: CASSDWTGERDEQFF

V: TRBV7-2
CDR3: CASSLARTGSGGYQPQHF

V: TRBV4-1
CDR3: CASSQIPPPTSGGASDTQYF

V: TRBV13
CDR3: CASSPTRWGLEDNEQFF